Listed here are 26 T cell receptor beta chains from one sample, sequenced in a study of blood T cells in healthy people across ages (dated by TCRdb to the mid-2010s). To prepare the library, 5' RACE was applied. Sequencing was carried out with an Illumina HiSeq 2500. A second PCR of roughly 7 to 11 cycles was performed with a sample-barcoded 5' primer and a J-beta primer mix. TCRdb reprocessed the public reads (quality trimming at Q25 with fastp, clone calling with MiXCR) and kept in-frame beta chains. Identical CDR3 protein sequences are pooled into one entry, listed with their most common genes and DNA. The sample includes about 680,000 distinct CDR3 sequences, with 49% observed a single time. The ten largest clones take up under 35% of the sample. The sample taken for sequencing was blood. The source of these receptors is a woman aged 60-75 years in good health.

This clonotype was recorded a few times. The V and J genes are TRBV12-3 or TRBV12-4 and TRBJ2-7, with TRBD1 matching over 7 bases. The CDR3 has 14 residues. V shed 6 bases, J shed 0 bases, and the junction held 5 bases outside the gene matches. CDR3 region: CASRAEGASYEQYF. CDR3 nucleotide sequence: TGTGCCAGCAGGGCAGAGGGGGCCTCCTACGAGCAGTACTTC.

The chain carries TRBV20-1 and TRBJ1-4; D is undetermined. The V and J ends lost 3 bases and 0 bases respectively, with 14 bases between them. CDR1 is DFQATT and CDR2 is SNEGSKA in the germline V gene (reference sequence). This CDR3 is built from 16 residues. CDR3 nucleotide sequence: TGCAGTGCTAGGAGGACCGTGGGAGCAACTAATGAAAAACTGTTTTTT. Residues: CSARRTVGATNEKLFF.

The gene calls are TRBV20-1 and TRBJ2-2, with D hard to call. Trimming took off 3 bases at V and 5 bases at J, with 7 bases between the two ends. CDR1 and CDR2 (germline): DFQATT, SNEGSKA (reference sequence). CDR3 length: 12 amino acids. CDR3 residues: CSASPRTGELFF. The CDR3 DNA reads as TGCAGTGCTAGCCCGAGAACCGGGGAGCTGTTTTTT.

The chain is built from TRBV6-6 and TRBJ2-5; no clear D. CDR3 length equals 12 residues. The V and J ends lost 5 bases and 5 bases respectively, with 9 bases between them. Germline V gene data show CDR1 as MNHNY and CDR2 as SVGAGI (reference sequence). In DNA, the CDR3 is TGTGCCAGCAGTGCAGGTAGCGAGACCCAGTACTTC. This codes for CASSAGSETQYF.

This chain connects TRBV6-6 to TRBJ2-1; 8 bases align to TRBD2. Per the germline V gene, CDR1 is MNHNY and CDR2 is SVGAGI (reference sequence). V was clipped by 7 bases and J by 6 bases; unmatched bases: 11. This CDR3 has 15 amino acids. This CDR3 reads CASIRGGSGGNEQFF. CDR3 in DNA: TGTGCCAGCATCAGGGGCGGGAGCGGGGGCAATGAGCAGTTCTTC.

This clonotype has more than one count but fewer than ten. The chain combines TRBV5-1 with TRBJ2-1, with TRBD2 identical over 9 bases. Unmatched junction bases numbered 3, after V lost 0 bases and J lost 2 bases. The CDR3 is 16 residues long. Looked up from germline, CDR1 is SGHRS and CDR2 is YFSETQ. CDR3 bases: TGCGCCAGCAGCTTGGGCGGACTAGCGACCTACAATGAGCAGTTCTTC. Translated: CASSLGGLATYNEQFF.

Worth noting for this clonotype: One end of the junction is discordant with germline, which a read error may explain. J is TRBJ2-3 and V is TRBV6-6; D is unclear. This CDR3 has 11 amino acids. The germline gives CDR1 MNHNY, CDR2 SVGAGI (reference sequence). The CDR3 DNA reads TGTGCCATCAGTTACCCAGATACGCAGTATTTT. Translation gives CAISYPDTQYF.

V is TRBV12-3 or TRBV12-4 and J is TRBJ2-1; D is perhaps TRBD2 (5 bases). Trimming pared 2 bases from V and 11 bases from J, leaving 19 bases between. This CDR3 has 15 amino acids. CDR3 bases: TGTGCCAGCAGTTTATGGGGAGCTGGGAACGATCAGCAGTTCTTC. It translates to CASSLWGAGNDQQFF.

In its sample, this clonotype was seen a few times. Here the CDR3 reads CASSTGQVNTGELFF. The CDR3 bases are TGTGCCAGCAGCACCGGACAGGTCAACACCGGGGAGCTGTTTTTT. The gene calls are TRBV7-3 and TRBJ2-2; 7 positions match TRBD1. Unmatched junction bases numbered 5, after V lost 5 bases and J lost 2 bases. This CDR3 contains 15 residues. The germline gives CDR1 SGHTA, CDR2 FQGTGA.

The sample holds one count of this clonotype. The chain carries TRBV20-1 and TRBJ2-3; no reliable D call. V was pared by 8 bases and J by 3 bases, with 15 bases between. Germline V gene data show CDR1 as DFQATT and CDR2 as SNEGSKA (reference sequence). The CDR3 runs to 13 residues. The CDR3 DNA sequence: TGCAGTAGCATGATGACCCCAACAGATACGCAGTATTTT. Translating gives CSSMMTPTDTQYF.

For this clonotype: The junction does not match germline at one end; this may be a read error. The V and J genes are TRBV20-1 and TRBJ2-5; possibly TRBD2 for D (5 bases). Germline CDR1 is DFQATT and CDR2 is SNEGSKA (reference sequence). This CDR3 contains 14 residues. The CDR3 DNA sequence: TGCAGTGCTAGAGATGGGCGGGCCCAAGGGACCCAGTACTTC. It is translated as CSARDGRAQGTQYF.

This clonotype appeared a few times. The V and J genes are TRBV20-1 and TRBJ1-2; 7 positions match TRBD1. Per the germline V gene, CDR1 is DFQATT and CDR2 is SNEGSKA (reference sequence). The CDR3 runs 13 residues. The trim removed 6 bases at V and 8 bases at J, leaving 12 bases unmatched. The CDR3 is CSARTIWDSGYTF. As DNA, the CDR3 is TGCAGTGCCAGGACGATATGGGACAGCGGCTACACCTTC.

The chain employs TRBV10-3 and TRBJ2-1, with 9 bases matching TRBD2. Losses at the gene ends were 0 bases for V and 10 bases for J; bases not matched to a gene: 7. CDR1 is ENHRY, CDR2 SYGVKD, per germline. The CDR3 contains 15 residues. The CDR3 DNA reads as TGTGCCATCAGTGAGTCCGGAGCGGGAGGCTCCGAGCAGTTCTTC. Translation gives CAISESGAGGSEQFF.

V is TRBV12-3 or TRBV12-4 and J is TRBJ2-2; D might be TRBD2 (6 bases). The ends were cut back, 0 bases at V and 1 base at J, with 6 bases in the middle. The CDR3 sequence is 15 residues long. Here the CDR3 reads CASSLAGGNTGELFF. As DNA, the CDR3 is TGTGCCAGCAGTTTAGCGGGAGGGAACACCGGGGAGCTGTTTTTT.

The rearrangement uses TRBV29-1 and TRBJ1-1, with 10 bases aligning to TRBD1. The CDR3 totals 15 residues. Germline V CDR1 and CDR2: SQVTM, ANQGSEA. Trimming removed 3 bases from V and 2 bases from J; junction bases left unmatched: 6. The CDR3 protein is CSVEGDRGSNTEAFF. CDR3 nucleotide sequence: TGCAGCGTTGAGGGGGACAGGGGCTCTAACACTGAAGCTTTCTTT.

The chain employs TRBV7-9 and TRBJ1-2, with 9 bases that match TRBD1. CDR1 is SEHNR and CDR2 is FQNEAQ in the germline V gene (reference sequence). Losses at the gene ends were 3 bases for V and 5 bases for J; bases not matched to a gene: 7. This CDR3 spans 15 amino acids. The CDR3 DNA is TGTGCCAGCAGCTTTAGCACGACAGGGGGGTATGGCTACACCTTC. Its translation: CASSFSTTGGYGYTF.

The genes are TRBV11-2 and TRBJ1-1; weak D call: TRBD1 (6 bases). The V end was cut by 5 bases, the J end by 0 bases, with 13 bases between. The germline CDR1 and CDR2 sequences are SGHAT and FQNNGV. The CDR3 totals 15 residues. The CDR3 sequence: CASSRGGRLNTEAFF. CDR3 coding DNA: TGTGCCAGCAGCCGCGGGGGGCGTTTGAACACTGAAGCTTTCTTT.

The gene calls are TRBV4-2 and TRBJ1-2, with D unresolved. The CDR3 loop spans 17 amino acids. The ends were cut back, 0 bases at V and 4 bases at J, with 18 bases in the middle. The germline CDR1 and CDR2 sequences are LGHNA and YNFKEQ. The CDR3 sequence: CASSQDATADGRYGYTF. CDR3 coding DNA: TGTGCCAGCAGCCAAGATGCCACCGCGGACGGACGCTATGGCTACACCTTC.

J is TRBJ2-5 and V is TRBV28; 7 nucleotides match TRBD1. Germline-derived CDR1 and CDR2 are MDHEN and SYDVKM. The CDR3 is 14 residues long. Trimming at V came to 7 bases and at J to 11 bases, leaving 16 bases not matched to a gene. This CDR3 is CASKLQGIYNEQYF. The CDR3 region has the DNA TGTGCCAGCAAGCTACAGGGGATCTACAATGAGCAGTACTTC. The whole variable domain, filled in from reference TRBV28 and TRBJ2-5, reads DVKVTQSSRYLVKRTGEKVFLECVQDMDHENMFWYRQDPGLGLRLIYFSYDVKMKEKGDIPEGYSVSREKKERFSLILESASTNQTSMYLCASKLQGIYNEQYFGPGTRLLVL.

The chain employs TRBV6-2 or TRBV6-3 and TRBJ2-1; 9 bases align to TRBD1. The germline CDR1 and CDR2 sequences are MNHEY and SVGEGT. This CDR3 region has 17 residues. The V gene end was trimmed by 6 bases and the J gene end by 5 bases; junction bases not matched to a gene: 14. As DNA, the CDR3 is TGTGCCAGCAGCAGAATCCCCGGGACAGGGTCAAACAATGAGCAGTTCTTC. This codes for CASSRIPGTGSNNEQFF.

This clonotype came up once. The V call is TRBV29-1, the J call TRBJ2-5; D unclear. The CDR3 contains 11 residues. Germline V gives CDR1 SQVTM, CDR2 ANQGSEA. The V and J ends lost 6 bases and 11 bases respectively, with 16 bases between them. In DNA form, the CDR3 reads TGCAGCGTCCTCTTCTCGTACGGGCAGTACTTC. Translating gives CSVLFSYGQYF.

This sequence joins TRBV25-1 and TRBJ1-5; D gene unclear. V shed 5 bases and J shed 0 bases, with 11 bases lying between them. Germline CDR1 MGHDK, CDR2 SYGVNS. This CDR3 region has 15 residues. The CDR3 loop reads CASSKGGDSNQPQHF. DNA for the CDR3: TGTGCCAGCAGTAAGGGTGGAGATAGCAATCAGCCCCAGCATTTT.

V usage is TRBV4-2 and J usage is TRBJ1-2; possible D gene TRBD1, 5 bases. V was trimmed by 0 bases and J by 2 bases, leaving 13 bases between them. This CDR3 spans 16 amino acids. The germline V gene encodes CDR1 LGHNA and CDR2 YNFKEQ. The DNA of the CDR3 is TGTGCCAGCAGCCAAGACGGGGCGGGAAACAACTATGGCTACACCTTC. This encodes CASSQDGAGNNYGYTF.

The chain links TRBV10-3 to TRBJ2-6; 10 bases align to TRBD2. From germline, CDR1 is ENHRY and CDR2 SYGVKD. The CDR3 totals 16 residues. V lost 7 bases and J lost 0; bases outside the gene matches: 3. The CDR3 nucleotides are TGTGCCATCAAGGAGCGGGAGGGCTCTGGGGCCAACGTCCTGACTTTC. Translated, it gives CAIKEREGSGANVLTF.

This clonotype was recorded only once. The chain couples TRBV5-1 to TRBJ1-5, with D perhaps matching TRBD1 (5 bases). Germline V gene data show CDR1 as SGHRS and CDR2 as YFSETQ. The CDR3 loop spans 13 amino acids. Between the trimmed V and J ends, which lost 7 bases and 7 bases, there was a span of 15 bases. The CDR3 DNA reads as TGCGCCAGCGCTGTACAGGTAAACCAGCCCCAGCATTTT. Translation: CASAVQVNQPQHF.

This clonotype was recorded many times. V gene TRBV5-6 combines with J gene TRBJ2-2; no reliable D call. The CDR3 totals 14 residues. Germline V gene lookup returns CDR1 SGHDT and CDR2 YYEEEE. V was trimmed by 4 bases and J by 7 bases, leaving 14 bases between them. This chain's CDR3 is CASSLISVGGELFF. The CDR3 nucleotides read TGTGCCAGCAGCCTCATCTCTGTTGGCGGGGAGCTGTTTTTT.